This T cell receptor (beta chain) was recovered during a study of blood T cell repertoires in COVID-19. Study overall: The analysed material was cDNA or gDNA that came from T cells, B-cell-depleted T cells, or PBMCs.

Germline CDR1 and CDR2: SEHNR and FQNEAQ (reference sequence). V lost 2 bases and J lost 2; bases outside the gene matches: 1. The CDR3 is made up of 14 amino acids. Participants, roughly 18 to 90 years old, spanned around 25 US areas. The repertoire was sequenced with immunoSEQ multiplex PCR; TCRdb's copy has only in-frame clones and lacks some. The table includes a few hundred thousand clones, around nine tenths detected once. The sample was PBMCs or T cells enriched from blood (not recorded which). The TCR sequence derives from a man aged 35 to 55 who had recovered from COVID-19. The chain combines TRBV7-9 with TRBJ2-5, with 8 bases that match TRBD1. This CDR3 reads CASSLTGGQETQYF. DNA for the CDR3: TGTGCCAGCAGCTTAACAGGGGGGCAAGAGACCCAGTACTTC.